This T cell receptor (beta chain) was sequenced for a study of early T cells in non-severe SARS-CoV-2 infection. This clonotype was counted only a few times. CDR1 and CDR2 (germline): SGHTA, FQGTGA. V lost 5 bases to trimming and J lost 4 bases; unmatched junction nucleotides: 6. This CDR3 contains 16 residues. TCRdb processed the 5' RACE reads anew with MiXCR; each CDR3 protein has one entry. The sample carries around 55,000 distinct CDR3 sequences, around 6.6% recorded once. This specimen was whole blood, taken at baseline. The chain carries TRBV7-3 and TRBJ2-5, with 14 bases aligning to TRBD2. This sequence originates from an adult who was a healthcare worker with PCR-confirmed SARS-CoV-2 infection or an uninfected control (not recorded which). DNA of the CDR3: TGTGCCAGCAGCGCAAAAGGACTAGCGGGGGGAGAGACCCAGTACTTC. Translation gives CASSAKGLAGGETQYF.